The entry below gives a single TCR beta chain sequence along with its context. This specimen belongs to a study of blood T cell repertoires in COVID-19. Overall study context: There were acute and convalescent COVID-19 samples, and they came from the United States, Italy and Spain. T cells, B-cell-depleted T cells, or PBMCs provided the cDNA or gDNA that served as material.

Authors' analysis steps: Amplified reference gene primers provided the basis for estimating nucleated cell counts. Sequenced by immunoSEQ multiplex PCR; TCRdb stores in-frame clones only, minus some. V and J calls and clone size are as listed in that table; D and trimming were resolved from the DNA. The sample has over 200,000 clones, approximately 80% seen once. The J segment lost 4 bases and the V segment lost 4 bases, leaving 8 bases of the junction unmatched. CDR1 and CDR2 (germline): SGHNT, YYREEE (reference sequence). This CDR3 comprises 15 residues. The chain uses TRBV5-4 and TRBJ2-3; 8 bases fit TRBD2. The TCR comes from a woman of 80 years or more with active or convalescent COVID-19. Material: peripheral blood. The CDR3 nucleotides are TGTGCCAGCAGCCGAATGACTAGCGTGGCAGATACGCAGTATTTT. This encodes CASSRMTSVADTQYF.